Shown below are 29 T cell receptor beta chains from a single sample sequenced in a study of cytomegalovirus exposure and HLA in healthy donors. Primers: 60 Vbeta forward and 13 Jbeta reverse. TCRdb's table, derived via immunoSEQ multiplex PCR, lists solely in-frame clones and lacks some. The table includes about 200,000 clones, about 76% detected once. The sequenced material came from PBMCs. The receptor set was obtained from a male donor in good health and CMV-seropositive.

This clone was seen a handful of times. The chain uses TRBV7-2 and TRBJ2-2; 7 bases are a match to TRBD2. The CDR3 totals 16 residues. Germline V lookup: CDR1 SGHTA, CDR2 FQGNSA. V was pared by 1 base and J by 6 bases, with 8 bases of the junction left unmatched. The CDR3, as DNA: TGTGCCAGCAGCTTAGGGGCTAGCGGAACCGCCGGGGAGCTGTTTTTT. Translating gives CASSLGASGTAGELFF.

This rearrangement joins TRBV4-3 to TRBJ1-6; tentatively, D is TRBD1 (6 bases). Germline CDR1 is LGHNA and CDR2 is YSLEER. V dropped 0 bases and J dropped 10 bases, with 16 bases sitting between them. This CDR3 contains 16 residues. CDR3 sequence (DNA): TGCGCCAGCAGCCAAGATGGAGGAGGCAGGGGCTCACCCCTCCACTTT. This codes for CASSQDGGGRGSPLHF.

The DNA of the CDR3 is TGTGCCAGCAGCTCGGGTCCAGGGGCCGCCGGAAACACCATATATTTT. Translation gives CASSSGPGAAGNTIYF. The chain recombines TRBV7-2 with TRBJ1-3; a weak D match, TRBD1 (6 bases). Trimming left V 4 bases short and J 4 bases short, with 17 bases between. Germline V lookup: CDR1 SGHTA, CDR2 FQGNSA. This CDR3 comprises 16 residues.

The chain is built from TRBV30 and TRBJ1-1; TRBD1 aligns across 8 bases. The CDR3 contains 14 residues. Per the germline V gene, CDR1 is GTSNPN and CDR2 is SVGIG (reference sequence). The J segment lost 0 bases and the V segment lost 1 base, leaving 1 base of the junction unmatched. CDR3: CAWSGQGMNTEAFF. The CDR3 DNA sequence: TGTGCCTGGAGTGGACAGGGGATGAACACTGAAGCTTTCTTT.

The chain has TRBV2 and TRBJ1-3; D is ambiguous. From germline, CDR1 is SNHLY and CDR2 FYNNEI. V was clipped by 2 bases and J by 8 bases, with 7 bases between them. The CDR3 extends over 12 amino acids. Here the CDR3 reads CASSEYRDTIYF. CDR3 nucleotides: TGTGCCAGCAGTGAATACCGAGACACCATATATTTT.

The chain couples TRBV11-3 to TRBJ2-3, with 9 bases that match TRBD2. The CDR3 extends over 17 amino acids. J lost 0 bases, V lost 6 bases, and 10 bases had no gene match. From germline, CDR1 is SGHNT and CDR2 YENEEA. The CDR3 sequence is CASSSMRTSASTDTQYF. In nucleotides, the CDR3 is TGTGCCAGCAGTAGCATGCGGACTAGCGCGAGCACAGATACGCAGTATTTT.

CDR3 in DNA: TGTGCCACCCCCGGGACAGGGGGTACCGGGGAGCTGTTTTTT. This encodes CATPGTGGTGELFF. The V call is TRBV7-2, the J call TRBJ2-2; 11 bases are shared with TRBD1. CDR1 and CDR2 (germline): SGHTA, FQGNSA. V was pared by 10 bases and J by 5 bases, with 6 bases of the junction left unmatched. The CDR3 totals 14 residues.

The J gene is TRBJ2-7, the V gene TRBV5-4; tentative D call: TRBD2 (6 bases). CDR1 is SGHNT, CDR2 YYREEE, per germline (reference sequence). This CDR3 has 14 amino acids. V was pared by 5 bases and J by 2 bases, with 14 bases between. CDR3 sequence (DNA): TGTGCCAGCAGACAGGATAGCGGACCCTACGAGCAGTACTTC. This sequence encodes CASRQDSGPYEQYF.

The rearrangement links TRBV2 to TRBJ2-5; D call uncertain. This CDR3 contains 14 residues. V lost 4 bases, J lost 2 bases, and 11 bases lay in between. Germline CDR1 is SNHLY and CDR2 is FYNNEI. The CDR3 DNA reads TGTGCCAGCAGTGCATGGGCAGCACAAGAGACCCAGTACTTC. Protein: CASSAWAAQETQYF.

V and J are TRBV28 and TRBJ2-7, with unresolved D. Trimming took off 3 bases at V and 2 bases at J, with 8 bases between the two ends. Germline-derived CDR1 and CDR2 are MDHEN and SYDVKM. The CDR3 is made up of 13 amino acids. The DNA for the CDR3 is TGTGCCAGCAGTTTTAGTCCGGCCTACGAGCAGTACTTC. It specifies CASSFSPAYEQYF.

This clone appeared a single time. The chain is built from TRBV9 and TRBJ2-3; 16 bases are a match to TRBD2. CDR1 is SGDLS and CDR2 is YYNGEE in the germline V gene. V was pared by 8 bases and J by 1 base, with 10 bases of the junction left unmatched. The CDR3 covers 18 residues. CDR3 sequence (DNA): TGTGCCAGGGCTCCGGGACTAGCGGGGGGGCGGGGCACAGATACGCAGTATTTT. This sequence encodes CARAPGLAGGRGTDTQYF.

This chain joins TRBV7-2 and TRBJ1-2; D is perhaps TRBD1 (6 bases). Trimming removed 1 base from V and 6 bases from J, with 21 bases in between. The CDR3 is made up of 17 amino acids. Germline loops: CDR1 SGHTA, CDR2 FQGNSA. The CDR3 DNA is TGTGCCAGCAGCTTAGTCCCGACCATACAGGGAACGGATGGCTACACCTTC. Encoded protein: CASSLVPTIQGTDGYTF.

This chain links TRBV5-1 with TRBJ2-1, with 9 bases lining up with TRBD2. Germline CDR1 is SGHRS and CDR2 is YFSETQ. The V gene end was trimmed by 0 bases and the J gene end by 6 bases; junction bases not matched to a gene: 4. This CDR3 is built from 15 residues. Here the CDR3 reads CASSLGGLASNEQFF. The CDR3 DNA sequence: TGCGCCAGCAGCTTGGGGGGACTAGCCTCCAATGAGCAGTTCTTC. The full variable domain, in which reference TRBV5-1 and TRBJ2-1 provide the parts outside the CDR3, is KAGVTQTPRYLIKTRGQQVTLSCSPISGHRSVSWYQQTPGQGLQFLFEYFSETQRNKGNFPGRFSGRQFSNSRSEMNVSTLELGDSALYLCASSLGGLASNEQFFGPGTRLTVL.

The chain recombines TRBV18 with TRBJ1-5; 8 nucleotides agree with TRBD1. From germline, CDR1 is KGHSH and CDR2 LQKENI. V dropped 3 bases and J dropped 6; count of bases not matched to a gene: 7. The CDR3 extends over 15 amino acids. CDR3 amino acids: CASSPSGQVRQPQHF. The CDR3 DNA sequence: TGTGCCAGCTCACCCTCGGGACAGGTGCGTCAGCCCCAGCATTTT.

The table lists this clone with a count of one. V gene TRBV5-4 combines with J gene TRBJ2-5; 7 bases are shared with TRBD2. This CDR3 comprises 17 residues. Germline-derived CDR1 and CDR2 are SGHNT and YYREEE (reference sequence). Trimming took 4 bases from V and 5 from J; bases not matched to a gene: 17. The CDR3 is CASSPRTQRGNLETQYF. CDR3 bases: TGTGCCAGCAGCCCGAGGACCCAGCGGGGTAACTTGGAGACCCAGTACTTC.

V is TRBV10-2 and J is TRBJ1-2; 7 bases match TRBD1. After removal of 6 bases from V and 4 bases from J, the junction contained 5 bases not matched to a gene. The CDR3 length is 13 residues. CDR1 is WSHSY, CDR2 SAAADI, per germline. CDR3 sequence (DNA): TGCGCCAGCAGGTCAACAGGGGCCTATGGCTACACCTTC. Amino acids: CASRSTGAYGYTF.

The CDR3 loop is CASSLGLAMNTEAFF. The CDR3 DNA reads TGTGCCAGCAGCTTAGGACTGGCCATGAACACTGAAGCTTTCTTT. The chain combines TRBV7-3 with TRBJ1-1; the D is unclear. This CDR3 is 15 amino acids long. Germline V gene sequence: CDR1 SGHTA, CDR2 FQGTGA. V lost 2 bases and J 0 bases, leaving 10 bases between the germline ends.

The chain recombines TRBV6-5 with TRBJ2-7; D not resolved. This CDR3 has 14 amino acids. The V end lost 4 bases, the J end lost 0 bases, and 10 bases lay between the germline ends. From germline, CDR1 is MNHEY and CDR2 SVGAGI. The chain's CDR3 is CASSLRESSYEQYF. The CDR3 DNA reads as TGTGCCAGCAGTTTACGAGAGAGCTCCTACGAGCAGTACTTC.

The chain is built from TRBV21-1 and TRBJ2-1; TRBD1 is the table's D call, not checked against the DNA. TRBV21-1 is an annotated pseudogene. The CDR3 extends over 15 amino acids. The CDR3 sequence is CASSKRGDRVNEQFF. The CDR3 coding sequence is TGTGCCAGCAGCAAAAGGGGGGACAGGGTCAATGAGCAGTTCTTC.

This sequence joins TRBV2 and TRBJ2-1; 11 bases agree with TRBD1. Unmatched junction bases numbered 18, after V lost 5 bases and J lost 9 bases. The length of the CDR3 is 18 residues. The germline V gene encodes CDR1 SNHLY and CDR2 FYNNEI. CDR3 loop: CASSPHSPGQGGAGEQFF. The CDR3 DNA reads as TGTGCCAGCAGTCCCCATTCCCCGGGACAGGGGGGAGCCGGTGAGCAGTTCTTC.

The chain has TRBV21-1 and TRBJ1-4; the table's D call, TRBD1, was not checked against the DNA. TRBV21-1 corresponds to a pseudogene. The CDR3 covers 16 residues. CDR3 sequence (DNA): TGTGCCAGCAGCAAAAGGGCGCCAGGGGCGGTTGAAAAACTGTTTTTT. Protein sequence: CASSKRAPGAVEKLFF.

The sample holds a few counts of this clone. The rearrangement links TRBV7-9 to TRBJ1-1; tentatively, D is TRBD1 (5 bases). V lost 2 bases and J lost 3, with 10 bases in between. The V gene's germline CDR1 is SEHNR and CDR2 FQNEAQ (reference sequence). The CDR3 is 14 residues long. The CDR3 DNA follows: TGTGCCAGCAGCTTATTAGGGGCGGACACTGAAGCTTTCTTT. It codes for CASSLLGADTEAFF.

The CDR3 spells CASSPAWGDNEQFF. The CDR3 coding sequence is TGTGCCAGCAGCCCCGCGTGGGGCGACAATGAGCAGTTCTTC. J is TRBJ2-1 and V is TRBV7-3; weak D call: TRBD1 (5 bases). CDR1 and CDR2 from the germline V gene are SGHTA and FQGTGA. The CDR3 has 14 residues. Between the trimmed V and J ends, which lost 5 bases and 5 bases, there was a span of 13 bases.

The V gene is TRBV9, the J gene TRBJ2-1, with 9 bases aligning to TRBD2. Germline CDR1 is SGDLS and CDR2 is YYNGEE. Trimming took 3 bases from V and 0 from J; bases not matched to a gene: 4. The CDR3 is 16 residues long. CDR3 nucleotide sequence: TGTGCCAGCAGCGACCTAGCGGGGAGCTCCTACAATGAGCAGTTCTTC. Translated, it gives CASSDLAGSSYNEQFF.

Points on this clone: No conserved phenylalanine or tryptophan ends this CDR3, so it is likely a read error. The CDR3 protein is CAWSLGLYEQYL. The CDR3 bases are TGTGCCTGGAGCCTGGGGCTCTACGAGCAGTACCTC. The chain joins TRBV30 to TRBJ2-7; possible D gene TRBD1, 5 bases. V lost 3 bases to trimming and J lost 3 bases, with 9 bases between them. Per the germline V gene, CDR1 is GTSNPN and CDR2 is SVGIG (reference sequence). This CDR3 is built from 12 residues.

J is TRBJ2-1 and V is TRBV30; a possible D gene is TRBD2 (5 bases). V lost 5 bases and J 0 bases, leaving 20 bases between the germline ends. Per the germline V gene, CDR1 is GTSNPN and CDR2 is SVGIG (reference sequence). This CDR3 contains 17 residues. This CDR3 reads CAWSRGLGKNSYNEQFF. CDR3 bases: TGTGCCTGGTCACGGGGTTTGGGGAAAAACTCCTACAATGAGCAGTTCTTC.

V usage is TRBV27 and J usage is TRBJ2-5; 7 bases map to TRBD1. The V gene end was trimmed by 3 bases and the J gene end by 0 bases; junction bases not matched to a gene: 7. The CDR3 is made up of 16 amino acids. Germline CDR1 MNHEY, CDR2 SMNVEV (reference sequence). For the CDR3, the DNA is TGTGCCAGCAGTTTGGGACAGCCTTCGTACCAAGAGACCCAGTACTTC. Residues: CASSLGQPSYQETQYF.

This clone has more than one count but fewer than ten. The CDR3 DNA reads as TGTGCCAGCAGCCGAGGACAGGGAGGGAACTACGAGCAGTACTTC. It encodes CASSRGQGGNYEQYF. V is TRBV2 and J is TRBJ2-7, with D maybe TRBD1 (8 bases). Germline CDR1 SNHLY, CDR2 FYNNEI. V was shortened by 6 bases and J by 3 bases, with 18 bases between the two germline ends. The CDR3 runs to 15 residues.

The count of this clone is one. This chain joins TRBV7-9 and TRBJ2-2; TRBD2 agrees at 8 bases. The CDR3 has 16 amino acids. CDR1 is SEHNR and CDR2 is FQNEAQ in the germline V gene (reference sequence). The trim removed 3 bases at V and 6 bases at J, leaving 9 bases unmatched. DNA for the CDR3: TGTGCCAGCAGCTTTTCACGGGGGGGCCTTTCCGGGGAGCTGTTTTTT. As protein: CASSFSRGGLSGELFF.